This T cell receptor beta chain was identified during a study of control samples from healthy donors and cancer patients. Looked up from germline, CDR1 is SGHVS and CDR2 is FNYEAQ. Trimming shortened V by 2 bases and J by 5 bases, and 6 bases separated the two germline ends. CDR3 size: 12 residues. Libraries were prepared by immunoSEQ multiplex PCR; TCRdb keeps only in-frame clonotypes and omits some of them. Here the sample spans 77,000 or so clones, around 91% being singletons. Sequencing input: blood. The rearrangement uses TRBV7-6 and TRBJ2-5; no clear D gene. This receptor was identified in a man between 25 and 39 years old in good health. CDR3 DNA sequence: TGTGCCAGCAGCTTATGGCGGGAGACCCAGTACTTC. This translates into CASSLWRETQYF.